This passage covers 22 T cell receptor beta chains from one sample sequenced in a study of CD8+CD57+ T cells in acquired aplastic anemia. Before being chosen for sequencing, patients had shown CD8+CD57+ cell expansion by flow cytometry. It was genomic DNA that served as the template for profiling TCR beta VDJ and CDR3. TCRdb reprocessed the reads with MiXCR, giving one entry per CDR3 protein. The sample includes about 180,000 distinct CDR3 sequences, less than 60% of them seen just once. The sequenced material came from sorted CD4+, CD8+, or CD8+CD57+ T cells (not recorded which) from PBMCs. Source of these receptors: a human donor with aplastic anemia.

Concerning this clonotype: This may be a read error, as it is one base from a much larger clone. The chain is built from TRBV4-2 and TRBJ2-1; 9 nucleotides match TRBD2. CDR3 length equals 16 residues. The germline V gene has CDR1 LGHNA and CDR2 YNFKEQ. Here the CDR3 reads CASSHAELAGTNEQLF. CDR3 in DNA: TGTGCCAGCAGCCACGCTGAGCTAGCGGGAACCAATGAGCAGCTCTTC.

In regard to this clonotype: Likely a read error: the CDR3 ends without its conserved phenylalanine or tryptophan. The chain links TRBV15 to TRBJ2-2; 8 bases fit TRBD1. Germline CDR1 reads LNHNV; CDR2 reads YYDKDF (reference sequence). CDR3 size: 17 residues. The J segment lost 0 bases and the V segment lost 0 bases, leaving 3 bases of the junction unmatched. The CDR3: CATSRDRGQANTGELFS. DNA for the CDR3: TGTGCCACCAGCAGAGACCGGGGACAGGCGAACACCGGGGAGCTGTTTTCT.

This chain uses TRBV9 with TRBJ2-1; possible D gene TRBD2, 5 bases. V was pared by 1 base and J by 9 bases, with 8 bases between. CDR1 is SGDLS, CDR2 YYNGEE, per germline. The CDR3 is made up of 12 amino acids. The CDR3, as DNA: TGTGCCAGCAGCGTACTGGGGAGTGAGCAGTTCTTC. As protein: CASSVLGSEQFF.

This clonotype occurred many times. This rearrangement joins TRBV6-1 to TRBJ2-3, with a weak D call TRBD1 (6 bases). The CDR3 runs to 13 residues. V shed 7 bases and J shed 2 bases, with 10 bases lying between them. Germline CDR1 MNHNS, CDR2 SASEGT. In nucleotides, the CDR3 is TGTGCCAGCATAGGACAGACCACAGATACGCAGTATTTT. This gives the protein CASIGQTTDTQYF.

The sample holds one count of this clonotype. A read error may explain this, as a much larger clone is one base away. V and J are TRBV6-1 and TRBJ1-1, with TRBD1 identical over 7 bases. The CDR3 loop spans 14 amino acids. The V gene's germline CDR1 is MNHNS and CDR2 SASEGT. The CDR3 loop is CASSRDRANTEALF. CDR3 nucleotides: TGTGCCAGCAGTCGCGACAGGGCGAACACTGAAGCTCTCTTT.

Notes on this clonotype: This may be a read error, as it is one base from a much larger clone. The chain uses TRBV5-1 and TRBJ1-2, with 9 bases identical to TRBD1. Germline V gene lookup returns CDR1 SGHRS and CDR2 YFSETQ. This CDR3 has 14 amino acids. V shed 2 bases and J 5 bases; nucleotides not matched to a gene: 4. CDR3 sequence (DNA): TGCGCCAGCAGCTTCGACAGGGGGGGATATGGCTACACCTTC. As protein: CASSFDRGGYGYTF.

The V gene is TRBV3-1, the J gene TRBJ2-7; a possible D gene is TRBD1 (7 bases). The V end was cut by 5 bases, the J end by 6 bases, with 17 bases between. CDR3 length: 14 residues. Germline loops: CDR1 LGHDT, CDR2 YNNKEL (reference sequence). The DNA of the CDR3 is TGTGCCAGCAGCTCGGCAGGGGGGTTCTCCGAGCAGTACTTC. Amino acid sequence: CASSSAGGFSEQYF.

The chain joins TRBV29-1 to TRBJ1-5; D is ambiguous. Germline CDR1 is SQVTM and CDR2 is ANQGSEA. V was shortened by 4 bases and J by 3 bases, with 16 bases between the two germline ends. CDR3 length: 15 residues. CDR3 sequence (DNA): TGCAGCGTTGCACTGCTGGCAGGCAACAATCAGCCCCAGCATTTT. Translation: CSVALLAGNNQPQHF.

The rearrangement uses TRBV24-1 and TRBJ1-1; D unclear. Trimming took off 3 bases at V and 0 bases at J, with 1 base between the two ends. The CDR3 has 12 residues. The germline gives CDR1 KGHDR, CDR2 SFDVKD. CDR3 coding DNA: TGTGCCACCAGTGATGTGAACACTGAAGCTTTCTTT. Its protein product is CATSDVNTEAFF.

This clonotype was detected ten times or more. This sequence joins TRBV20-1 and TRBJ1-4; unclear D gene. Trimming stripped 0 bases from V and 5 bases from J, with 13 bases between. This CDR3 has 15 residues. Germline assignment: CDR1 DFQATT and CDR2 SNEGSKA (reference sequence). This chain's CDR3 is CSARDTGRNNEKLFF. CDR3 bases: TGCAGTGCTAGAGATACCGGCAGGAACAATGAAAAACTGTTTTTT.

Details on this clonotype: Since no conserved phenylalanine or tryptophan closes the CDR3, a read error is the likely cause. This chain connects TRBV10-3 to TRBJ1-2, with 8 bases identical to TRBD1. The CDR3 is made up of 16 amino acids. Losses at the gene ends were 4 bases for V and 5 bases for J; bases not matched to a gene: 12. Germline V CDR1 and CDR2: ENHRY, SYGVKD. In nucleotides, the CDR3 is TGTGCCATCAGTGGGACAAAAAAGACAGGGGTGTATGGCTACACCCTC. Its protein is CAISGTKKTGVYGYTL.

The chain carries TRBV14 and TRBJ2-7; no clear D gene. There are 12 residues in the CDR3. V lost 3 bases and J lost 4, with 7 bases in between. Germline V lookup: CDR1 SGHDN, CDR2 FVKESK. The CDR3 bases are TGTGCCAGCAGCCAGGAAGATTACGAGCAGTACTTC. This codes for CASSQEDYEQYF.

This clonotype was seen ten or more times. The chain links TRBV6-4 to TRBJ2-5; no clear D gene. Germline lookup yields CDR1 MRHNA and CDR2 SNTAGT. V lost 4 bases, J lost 6 bases, and 24 bases lay in between. The CDR3 length is 17 residues. The CDR3 protein is CASSGLADLGPKKTQYF. The CDR3 nucleotides read TGTGCCAGCAGTGGTTTGGCAGATTTAGGCCCAAAGAAGACCCAGTACTTC.

DNA for the CDR3: TGTGCCAGCATCACAGGGGGAGTAGGGACCGGGGAGCTGTTTTTT. Amino acid sequence: CASITGGVGTGELFF. The chain uses TRBV28 and TRBJ2-2; 8 bases are a match to TRBD1. The CDR3 runs to 15 residues. CDR1 is MDHEN and CDR2 is SYDVKM in the germline V gene. The ends lost 7 bases at V and 5 bases at J; junction bases unmatched: 9.

Of note for this clonotype: Given the absence of the conserved phenylalanine or tryptophan at the CDR3 end, a read error is likely. It is unclear where the CDR3 begins or ends on the DNA, so no DNA is shown, and the CDR3 is as TCRdb lists it. V and J are TRBV2 and TRBJ1-3; the table's D call of TRBD1 was not tested on the DNA. The CDR3 length is 9 residues, termini included. Germline V gene data show CDR1 as SNHLY and CDR2 as FYNNEI. The CDR3 spells CASSSTGSP.

The genes are TRBV7-8 and TRBJ1-1, with 7 bases lining up with TRBD1. The trim removed 5 bases at V and 1 base at J, leaving 7 bases unmatched. This CDR3 contains 15 residues. Germline V CDR1 and CDR2: SGHVS, FQNEAQ. The CDR3 nucleotides read TGTGCCAGCAGCCCGCGACAGGGTAGGAACACTGAAGCTTTCTTT. Residues: CASSPRQGRNTEAFF. The whole variable domain, remainder taken from reference TRBV7-8 and TRBJ1-1, is GAGVSQSPRYKVAKRGQDVALRCDPISGHVSLFWYQQALGQGPEFLTYFQNEAQLDKSGLPSDRFFAERPEGSVSTLKIQRTQQEDSAVYLCASSPRQGRNTEAFFGQGTRLTVV.

The J gene is TRBJ2-1, the V gene TRBV2; 9 bases are a match to TRBD2. V was clipped by 6 bases and J by 6 bases; unmatched bases: 9. Germline CDR1 and CDR2: SNHLY and FYNNEI. The CDR3 contains 15 residues. The CDR3 bases are TGTGCCAGCAGCAAACTAGCGGGCAGCTTCAATGAGCAGTTCTTC. It specifies CASSKLAGSFNEQFF.

This clonotype was seen once. CDR3 residues: CASSLGPFTDTQYF. CDR3 sequence (DNA): TGTGCCAGCAGCTTAGGTCCCTTCACAGATACGCAGTATTTT. The chain has TRBV7-6 and TRBJ2-3; D unresolved. V was shortened by 1 base and J by 2 bases, with 7 bases between the two germline ends. The CDR3 has 14 residues. Germline values: CDR1 SGHVS, CDR2 FNYEAQ. The variable domain in full, completed from reference TRBV7-6 and TRBJ2-3, reads GAGVSQSPRYKVTKRGQDVALRCDPISGHVSLYWYRQALGQGPEFLTYFNYEAQQDKSGLPNDRFSAERPEGSISTLTIQRTEQRDSAMYRCASSLGPFTDTQYFGPGTRLTVL.

The rearrangement joins TRBV7-9 to TRBJ1-5; D not certain. With 7 bases removed from V and 5 bases from J, the gap between germline ends came to 9 bases. The CDR3 spans 12 residues. The germline gives CDR1 SEHNR, CDR2 FQNEAQ (reference sequence). DNA for the CDR3: TGTGCCAGCACCCAAATGGATCAGCCCCAGCATTTT. Translation gives CASTQMDQPQHF.

Only a few counts were recorded for this clonotype. The J gene is TRBJ2-7, the V gene TRBV25-1; 9 positions agree with TRBD1. V trimming: 4 bases; J trimming: 3 bases; junction bases outside the gene matches: 10. The CDR3 spans 16 residues. The germline gives CDR1 MGHDK, CDR2 SYGVNS. CDR3 coding DNA: TGTGCCAGCAGTGTTTACTCCGGGACAGGGTTCTACGAGCAGTACTTC. Its translation is CASSVYSGTGFYEQYF.

This rearrangement joins TRBV28 to TRBJ2-7; weak D call: TRBD1 (5 bases). V was cut by 4 bases and J by 0 bases, with 19 bases left in between. CDR1 MDHEN and CDR2 SYDVKM come from the germline V gene. CDR3 length: 17 amino acids. The CDR3 sequence is CASSSSRVVMSSYEQYF. The CDR3 DNA is TGTGCCAGCAGTTCAAGCAGGGTAGTCATGAGCTCCTACGAGCAGTACTTC.

This clonotype has ten or more counts. The J gene is TRBJ2-3, the V gene TRBV5-1; D possibly matches TRBD1 or TRBD2 (6 bases each). The CDR3 spans 16 residues. Germline CDR1 and CDR2: SGHRS and YFSETQ. The V end was cut by 1 base, the J end by 0 bases, with 12 bases between. CDR3 region: CASSLTGGQSTDTQYF. CDR3 DNA: TGCGCCAGCAGCTTGACCGGGGGACAAAGCACAGATACGCAGTATTTT.